This T cell receptor (beta chain) came from a study of T cell repertoires in cytomegalovirus infection. Background on the study: In public TCR beta signatures, there were indications of both CMV infection and matching HLA type. Findings of the study overall: Cumulated frequencies of public TCR beta families served to identify carriers of CMV plus the relevant HLA. HLA-C-restricted, CMV-specific TCR beta clonotypes were dominant ex vivo.

TCRdb reanalysed the reads using MiXCR and keeps one entry per CDR3 protein. The profile shows some 300,000 distinct CDR3 sequences, around 10% of them singletons. This clonotype was counted many times. Its antigen is unidentified. The CDR3 covers 15 residues. The ends were cut back, 1 base at V and 5 bases at J, with 15 bases in the middle. Germline CDR1 SGHTA, CDR2 FQGNSA. The sample taken for sequencing was PBMCs. The receptor comes from a human donor in good health (CMV status not recorded). Some clones in this sample may be carry-over from other donors' samples. The genes are TRBV7-2 and TRBJ2-7; D might be TRBD2 (7 bases). The CDR3: CASSLVTRGPHEQYF. CDR3 nucleotides: TGTGCCAGCAGCTTAGTAACGCGGGGGCCCCACGAGCAGTACTTC. Variable domain in full (rest from reference TRBV7-2 and TRBJ2-7): GAGVSQSPSNKVTEKGKDVELRCDPISGHTALYWYRQSLGQGLEFLIYFQGNSAPDKSGLPSDRFSAERTGGSVSTLTIQRTQQEDSAVYLCASSLVTRGPHEQYFGPGTRLTVT.